A selection of T cell receptor beta chains follows, all from one sample in a study of Ad26.COV2.S vaccination and SARS-CoV-2 variants. Assay used: immunoSEQ multiplex PCR; TCRdb lists only in-frame clones, some missing. The sample lists hundreds of thousands of clones; around nine tenths were seen once. The sequencing used peripheral blood, collected in a trial of Ad26.COV2.S vaccine versus placebo. The receptors originated from a person between 18 and 65 years old who received the Ad26.COV2.S COVID-19 vaccine or a placebo. Both conserved end residues are part of each CDR3. A D gene is named only where the DNA matches it firmly. For some rows the clone size is stated as once, few or many, or as a class when expanded; others skip it.

TRBV6-2/TRBV6-3,12,few,-,TRBJ2-1,CASSYILDEQFF,TGTGCCAGCAGTTACATACTAGATGAGCAGTTCTTC
TRBV13,16,-,TRBD1,TRBJ2-1,CASSSTSGQIYNEQFF,TGTGCCAGCAGCTCGACCTCGGGACAGATATACAATGAGCAGTTCTTC
TRBV29-1,14,-,TRBD1,TRBJ2-7,CSVAPRGLTYEQYF,TGCAGCGTTGCCCCCAGGGGGCTCACCTACGAGCAGTACTTC
TRBV5-4,12,-,-,TRBJ2-7,CASSASSYEQYF,TGTGCCAGCAGCGCCAGCTCCTACGAGCAGTACTTC
TRBV9,13,-,-,TRBJ1-1,CASSSSLNTEAFF,TGTGCCAGCAGCAGCAGCCTGAACACTGAAGCTTTCTTT
TRBV5-6,15,-,TRBD1,TRBJ2-7,CASSLVWTGAYEQYF,TGTGCCAGCAGCTTGGTTTGGACAGGTGCCTACGAGCAGTACTTC
TRBV6-2/TRBV6-3,15,-,-,TRBJ2-5,CASSYYRGGEETQYF,TGTGCCAGCAGTTACTACAGGGGAGGGGAAGAGACCCAGTACTTC
TRBV5-5,16,-,TRBD2,TRBJ2-3,CASSESLAGGRDTQYF,TGTGCCAGCAGCGAATCACTAGCGGGAGGCCGGGATACGCAGTATTTT
TRBV29-1,13,-,-,TRBJ2-1,CSVEKLDIDEQFF,TGCAGCGTTGAAAAATTAGATATAGATGAGCAGTTCTTC
TRBV2,13,-,TRBD1,TRBJ2-7,CASSGTGPPKEYF,TGTGCCAGCAGTGGGACAGGGCCCCCTAAGGAGTACTTC
TRBV25-1,14,-,-,TRBJ2-5,CASSEPGPQETQYF,TGTGCCAGCAGTGAGCCGGGACCGCAAGAGACCCAGTACTTC
TRBV7-9,13,-,-,TRBJ1-1,CASSATGNTEAFF,TGTGCCAGCAGCGCTACAGGGAACACTGAAGCTTTCTTT
TRBV5-6,14,-,-,TRBJ1-2,CASGEPVGNYGYTF,TGTGCCAGCGGGGAGCCCGTGGGCAACTATGGCTACACCTTC
TRBV6-2/TRBV6-3,11,-,-,TRBJ2-1,CASSYSLEQFF,TGTGCCAGCAGTTACTCGCTGGAGCAGTTCTTC
TRBV4-2,14,-,-,TRBJ2-2,CASSQRIATGELFF,TGTGCCAGCAGCCAGCGCATAGCGACCGGGGAGCTGTTTTTT
TRBV7-2,13,-,-,TRBJ2-7,CASSLQVRYEQYF,TGTGCCAGCAGCTTGCAGGTCAGATACGAGCAGTACTTC
TRBV5-4,16,-,TRBD2,TRBJ2-2,CASSHGTSGDTGELFF,TGTGCCAGCAGCCACGGGACTAGCGGAGACACCGGGGAGCTGTTTTTT
TRBV28,21,few,TRBD2,TRBJ2-2,CASSLYLSVGTSGLNTGELFF,TGTGCCAGCAGTTTATATCTTAGCGTCGGGACTAGCGGGCTAAACACCGGGGAGCTGTTTTTT
TRBV10-3,13,-,-,TRBJ2-7,CAITRGGSYEQYF,TGTGCCATCACCAGGGGAGGATCCTACGAGCAGTACTTC
TRBV7-2,14,-,TRBD1,TRBJ1-4,CASSRTGINEKLFF,TGTGCCAGCAGCCGGACAGGGATTAATGAAAAACTGTTTTTT
TRBV6-5,13,-,-,TRBJ2-2,CASSPGVNRELFF,TGTGCCAGCAGTCCTGGGGTGAACAGGGAGCTGTTTTTT
TRBV7-9,12,-,-,TRBJ1-5,CASSLWPQPQHF,TGTGCCAGCAGCTTATGGCCCCAGCCCCAGCATTTT
TRBV5-4,16,-,TRBD1,TRBJ2-5,CASSRGTGGGQETQYF,TGTGCCAGCAGCCGAGGGACAGGGGGCGGCCAAGAGACCCAGTACTTC
TRBV25-1,17,-,-,TRBJ2-1,CASSESPGGNSYNEQFF,TGTGCCAGCAGTGAATCCCCGGGCGGGAACTCCTACAATGAGCAGTTCTTC
TRBV15,15,-,TRBD1,TRBJ1-5,CATSRLAGGLQPQHF,TGTGCCACCAGCAGGTTAGCAGGGGGCTTGCAGCCCCAGCATTTT
TRBV6-5,13,-,TRBD1,TRBJ2-2,CASRWTGAGELFF,TGTGCCAGCAGGTGGACAGGGGCCGGGGAGCTGTTTTTT
TRBV2,15,-,-,TRBJ2-6,CARSRGYSGANVLTF,TGTGCCAGGAGCAGGGGTTACTCTGGGGCCAACGTCCTGACTTTC
TRBV7-9,15,-,-,TRBJ2-2,CASSPRGRNTGELFF,TGTGCCAGCAGCCCTCGTGGGAGGAACACCGGGGAGCTGTTTTTT
TRBV10-3,14,once,-,TRBJ1-2,CAISDQGFNYGYTF,TGTGCCATCAGTGATCAGGGCTTTAACTATGGCTACACCTTC
TRBV11-2,12,-,-,TRBJ2-5,CASRQYQETQYF,TGTGCCAGCCGCCAGTACCAAGAGACCCAGTACTTC
TRBV5-1,14,-,TRBD1,TRBJ1-6,CASSPGQAESPLHF,TGCGCCAGCAGCCCGGGACAGGCAGAATCACCCCTCCACTTT